The present entry profiles one T cell receptor (beta chain) with its context. These data belong to a study of blood T cell repertoires in COVID-19. Looking at the study overall: Spain, Italy and the United States supplied samples that represented acute and convalescent COVID-19.

The protocol was immunoSEQ multiplex PCR, while the TCRdb copy is restricted to in-frame clones and leaves out a portion. The sample has 390,000 or so clones; about 89% are singletons. Those enrolled in Seattle joined during active infection and were followed longitudinally afterward. The J segment lost 3 bases and the V segment lost 10 bases, leaving 3 bases of the junction unmatched. The germline gives CDR1 ENHRY, CDR2 SYGVKD. The CDR3 runs 12 residues. This chain uses TRBV10-3 with TRBJ2-5, with 9 bases fitting TRBD1. Sequenced sample: peripheral blood. The clonotype originates from a woman aged 30 to 39 with COVID-19, enrolled during active disease. The CDR3 DNA reads as TGTGCCACGCGGGACAGGGAAGAGACCCAGTACTTC. Translating it yields CATRDREETQYF.